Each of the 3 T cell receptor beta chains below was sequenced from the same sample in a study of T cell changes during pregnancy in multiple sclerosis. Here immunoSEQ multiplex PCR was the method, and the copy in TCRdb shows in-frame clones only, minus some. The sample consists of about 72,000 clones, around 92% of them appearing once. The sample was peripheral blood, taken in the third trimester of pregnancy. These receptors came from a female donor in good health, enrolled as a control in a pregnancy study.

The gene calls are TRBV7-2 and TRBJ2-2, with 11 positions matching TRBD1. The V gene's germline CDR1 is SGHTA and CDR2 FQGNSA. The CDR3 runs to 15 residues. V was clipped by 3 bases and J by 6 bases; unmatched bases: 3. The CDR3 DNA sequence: TGTGCCAGCAGCTTGAGGGACAGGGGGTCCGGGGAGCTGTTTTTT. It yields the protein CASSLRDRGSGELFF.

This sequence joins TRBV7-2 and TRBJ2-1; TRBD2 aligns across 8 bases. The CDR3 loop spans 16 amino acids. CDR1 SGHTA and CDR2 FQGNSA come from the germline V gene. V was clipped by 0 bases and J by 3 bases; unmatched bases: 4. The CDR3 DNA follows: TGTGCCAGCAGCTTAGCTATCGGGAGGGGCTACAATGAGCAGTTCTTC. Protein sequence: CASSLAIGRGYNEQFF.

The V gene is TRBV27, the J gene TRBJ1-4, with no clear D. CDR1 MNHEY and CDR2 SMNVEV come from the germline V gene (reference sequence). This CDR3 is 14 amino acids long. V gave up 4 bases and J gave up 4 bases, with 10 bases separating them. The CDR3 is CASSSTGFNEKLFF. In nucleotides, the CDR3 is TGTGCCAGCAGTTCGACGGGGTTTAATGAAAAACTGTTTTTT.